The 8 T cell receptor beta chains given below trace back to one sample, sequenced in a study of early T cells in non-severe SARS-CoV-2 infection. TCRdb passed the 5' RACE reads through MiXCR, listing each CDR3 protein once. The table lists about 97,000 distinct CDR3 sequences, approximately 9.9% of them singletons. The sequenced sample was whole blood, obtained at baseline. These receptors all stem from an adult who was a healthcare worker with PCR-confirmed SARS-CoV-2 infection or an uninfected control (not recorded which).

On this clonotype: This could be a read error, since a much larger clone is one nucleotide away. This rearrangement joins TRBV20-1 to TRBJ2-7, with 7 bases identical to TRBD1. V shed 5 bases and J 6 bases; nucleotides not matched to a gene: 13. The CDR3 runs to 14 residues. Germline V CDR1 and CDR2: DFQATT, SNEGSKA (reference sequence). The CDR3 loop is CSAGTTGDVGEQYF. The DNA for the CDR3 is TGCAGTGCTGGGACCACAGGGGATGTCGGCGAGCAGTACTTC.

This clonotype was detected a few times. The CDR3: CASTRLAGQSSYNEQFF. The CDR3 DNA reads as TGTGCCAGCACCAGACTAGCGGGTCAGAGCTCCTACAATGAGCAGTTCTTC. The chain recombines TRBV12-3 or TRBV12-4 with TRBJ2-1, with 10 bases fitting TRBD2. The CDR3 totals 17 residues. V lost 7 bases and J lost 0; bases outside the gene matches: 9.

The chain joins TRBV12-3 or TRBV12-4 to TRBJ1-6, with D maybe TRBD1 (5 bases). With 5 bases removed from V and 8 bases from J, the gap between germline ends came to 13 bases. The CDR3 sequence is 14 residues long. The DNA for the CDR3 is TGTGCCAGCAGTATTACTGGGGCGGATTCACCCCTCCACTTT. This gives the protein CASSITGADSPLHF.

This clonotype occurred a few times. The rearrangement links TRBV2 to TRBJ2-7; 8 bases align to TRBD1. The CDR3 spans 14 residues. CDR1 and CDR2 from the germline V gene are SNHLY and FYNNEI. V lost 7 bases to trimming and J lost 3 bases; unmatched junction nucleotides: 8. CDR3 DNA sequence: TGTGCCAGCAATGGGGACAGGTTAAGCTACGAGCAGTACTTC. It codes for CASNGDRLSYEQYF.

This rearrangement joins TRBV19 to TRBJ2-2; either TRBD1 or TRBD2 may supply D (5 bases each). The CDR3 runs 16 residues. Germline loops: CDR1 LNHDA, CDR2 SQIVND (reference sequence). V lost 5 bases, J lost 0 bases, and 13 bases lay in between. The CDR3 DNA is TGTGCCAGTAGTCGCCGGGACGGTGCGAACACCGGGGAGCTGTTTTTT. Translation gives CASSRRDGANTGELFF.

V is TRBV11-2 and J is TRBJ1-4; D remains ambiguous. Trimming pared 0 bases from V and 5 bases from J, leaving 10 bases between. The CDR3 spans 15 residues. Germline CDR1 reads SGHAT; CDR2 reads FQNNGV. CDR3 bases: TGTGCCAGCAGCTTAGACAGTTATGTAAATGAAAAACTGTTTTTT. Its translation is CASSLDSYVNEKLFF.

Comments on this clonotype: This may stem from a read error, because a much larger clone lies one nucleotide away. The V gene is TRBV7-8, the J gene TRBJ2-2; 8 positions agree with TRBD1. The CDR3 has 16 amino acids. The germline V gene encodes CDR1 SGHVS and CDR2 FQNEAQ. The CDR3 nucleotides are TGTACCAGCAGCTTTGTCGCAGGGGGCGCGGACGGGGAGCTGTTTTTT. It codes for CTSSFVAGGADGELFF.

With regard to this clonotype: A read error may be the cause here, since a much bigger clone is one base away. The chain recombines TRBV20-1 with TRBJ2-3; TRBD1 might be the D (6 bases). CDR3 size: 12 residues. Germline CDR1 DFQATT, CDR2 SNEGSKA (reference sequence). The CDR3 region is CGARQGTDTQYF. The CDR3 bases are TGCGGTGCTAGACAGGGCACAGATACGCAGTATTTT.